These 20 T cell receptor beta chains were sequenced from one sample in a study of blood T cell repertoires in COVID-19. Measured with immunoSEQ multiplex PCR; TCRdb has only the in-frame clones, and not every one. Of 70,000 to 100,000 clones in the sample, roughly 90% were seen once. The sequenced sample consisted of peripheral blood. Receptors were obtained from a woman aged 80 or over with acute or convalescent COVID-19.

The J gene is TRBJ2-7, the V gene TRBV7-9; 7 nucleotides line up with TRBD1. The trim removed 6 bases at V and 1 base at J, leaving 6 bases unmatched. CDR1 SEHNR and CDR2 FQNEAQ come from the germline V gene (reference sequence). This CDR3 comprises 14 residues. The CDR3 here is CASRPTGVSYEQYF. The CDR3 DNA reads TGTGCCAGCAGGCCTACAGGGGTGTCCTACGAGCAGTACTTC.

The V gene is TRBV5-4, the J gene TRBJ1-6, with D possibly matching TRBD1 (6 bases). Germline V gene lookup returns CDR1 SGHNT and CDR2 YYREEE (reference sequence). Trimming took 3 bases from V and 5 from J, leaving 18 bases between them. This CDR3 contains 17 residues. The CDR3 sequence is CASSWGGAPTDNSPLHF. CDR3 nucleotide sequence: TGTGCCAGCAGCTGGGGGGGGGCCCCGACGGATAATTCACCCCTCCACTTT.

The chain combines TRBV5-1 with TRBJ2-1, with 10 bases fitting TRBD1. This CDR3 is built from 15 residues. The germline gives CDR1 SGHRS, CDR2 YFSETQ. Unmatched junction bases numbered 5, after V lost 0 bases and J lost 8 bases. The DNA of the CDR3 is TGCGCCAGCAGCTTGGGACAGGGGGCCGGGGATGAGCAGTTCTTC. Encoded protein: CASSLGQGAGDEQFF.

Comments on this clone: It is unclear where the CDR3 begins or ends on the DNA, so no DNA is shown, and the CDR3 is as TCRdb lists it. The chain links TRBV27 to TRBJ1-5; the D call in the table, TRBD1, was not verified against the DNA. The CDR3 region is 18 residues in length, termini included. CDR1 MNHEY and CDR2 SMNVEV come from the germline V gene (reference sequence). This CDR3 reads CASSSSGQGLYSNQPQHF.

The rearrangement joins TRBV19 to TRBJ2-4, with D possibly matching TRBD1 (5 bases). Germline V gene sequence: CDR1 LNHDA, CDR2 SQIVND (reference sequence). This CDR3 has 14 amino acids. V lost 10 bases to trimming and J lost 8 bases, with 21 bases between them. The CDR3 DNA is TGTGCCACCACAGGTAGAGGCCACACAGACATTCAGTACTTC. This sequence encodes CATTGRGHTDIQYF.

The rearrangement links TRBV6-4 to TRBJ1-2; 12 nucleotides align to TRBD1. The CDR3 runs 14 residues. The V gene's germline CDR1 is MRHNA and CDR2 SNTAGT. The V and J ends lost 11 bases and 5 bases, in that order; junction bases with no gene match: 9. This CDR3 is CAWQGTGGAYGYTF. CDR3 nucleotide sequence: TGTGCCTGGCAGGGGACAGGGGGCGCGTATGGCTACACCTTC.

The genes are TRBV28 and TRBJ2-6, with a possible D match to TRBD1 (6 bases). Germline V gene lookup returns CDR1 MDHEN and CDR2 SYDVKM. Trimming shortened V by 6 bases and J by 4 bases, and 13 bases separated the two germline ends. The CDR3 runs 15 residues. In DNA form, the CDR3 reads TGTGCCAGCAGGACGACAGGTGCCGGGGCCAACGTCCTGACTTTC. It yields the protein CASRTTGAGANVLTF.

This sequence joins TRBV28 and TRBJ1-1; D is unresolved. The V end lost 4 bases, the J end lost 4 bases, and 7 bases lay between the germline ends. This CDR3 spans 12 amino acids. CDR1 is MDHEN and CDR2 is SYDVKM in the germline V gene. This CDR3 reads CASSSGVTEAFF. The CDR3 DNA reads TGTGCCAGCAGTTCCGGGGTCACTGAAGCTTTCTTT.

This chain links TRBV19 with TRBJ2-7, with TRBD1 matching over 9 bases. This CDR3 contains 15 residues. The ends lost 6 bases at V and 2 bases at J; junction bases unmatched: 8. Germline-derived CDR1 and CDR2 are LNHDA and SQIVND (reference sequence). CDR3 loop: CASRWRDRDTYEQYF. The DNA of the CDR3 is TGTGCCAGTAGATGGAGGGACAGGGATACCTACGAGCAGTACTTC.

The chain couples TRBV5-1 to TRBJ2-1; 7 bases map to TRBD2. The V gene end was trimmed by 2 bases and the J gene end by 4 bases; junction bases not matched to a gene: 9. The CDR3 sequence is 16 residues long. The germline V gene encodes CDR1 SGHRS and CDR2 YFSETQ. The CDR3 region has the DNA TGCGCCAGCAGCTTAGATGGACTAGATGGGTACAATGAGCAGTTCTTC. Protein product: CASSLDGLDGYNEQFF.

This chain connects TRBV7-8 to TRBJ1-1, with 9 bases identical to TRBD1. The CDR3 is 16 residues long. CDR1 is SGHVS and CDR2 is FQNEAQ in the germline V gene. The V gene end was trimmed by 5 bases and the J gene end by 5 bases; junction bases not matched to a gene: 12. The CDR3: CASSKTGGQGRTEAFF. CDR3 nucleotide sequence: TGTGCCAGCAGCAAAACCGGCGGACAGGGGAGGACTGAAGCTTTCTTT.

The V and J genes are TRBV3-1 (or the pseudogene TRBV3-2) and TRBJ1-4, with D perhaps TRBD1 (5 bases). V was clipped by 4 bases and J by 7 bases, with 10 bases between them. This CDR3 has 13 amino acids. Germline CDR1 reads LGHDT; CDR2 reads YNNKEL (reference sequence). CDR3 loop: CASSLLGGEKLFF. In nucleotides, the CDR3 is TGTGCCAGCAGCCTCCTGGGGGGTGAAAAACTGTTTTTT.

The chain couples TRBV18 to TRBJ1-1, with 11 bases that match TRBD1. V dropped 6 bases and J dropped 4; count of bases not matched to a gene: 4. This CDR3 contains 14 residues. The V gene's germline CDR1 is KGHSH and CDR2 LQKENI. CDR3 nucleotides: TGTGCCAGCTCCGGACAGGGGGCGAGCACTGAAGCTTTCTTT. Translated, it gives CASSGQGASTEAFF.

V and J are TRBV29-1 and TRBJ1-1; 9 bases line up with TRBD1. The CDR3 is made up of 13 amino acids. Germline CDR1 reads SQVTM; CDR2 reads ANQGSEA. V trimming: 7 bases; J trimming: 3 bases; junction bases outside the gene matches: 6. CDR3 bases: TGCAGCGCTCAGACAGGGGGAGACACTGAAGCTTTCTTT. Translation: CSAQTGGDTEAFF.

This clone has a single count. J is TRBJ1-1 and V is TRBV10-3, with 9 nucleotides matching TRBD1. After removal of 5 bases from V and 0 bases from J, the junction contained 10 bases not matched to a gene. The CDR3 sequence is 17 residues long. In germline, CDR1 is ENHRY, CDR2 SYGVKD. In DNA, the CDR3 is TGTGCCATCAGTAGGGACAGGGTGACGATTTTGAACACTGAAGCTTTCTTT. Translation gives CAISRDRVTILNTEAFF.

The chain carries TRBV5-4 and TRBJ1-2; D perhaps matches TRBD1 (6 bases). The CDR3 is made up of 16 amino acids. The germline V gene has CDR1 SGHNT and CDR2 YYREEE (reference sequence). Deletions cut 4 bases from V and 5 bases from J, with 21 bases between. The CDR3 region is CASSVDARTVTYGYTF. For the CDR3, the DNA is TGTGCCAGCAGCGTAGATGCCCGGACAGTAACTTATGGCTACACCTTC.

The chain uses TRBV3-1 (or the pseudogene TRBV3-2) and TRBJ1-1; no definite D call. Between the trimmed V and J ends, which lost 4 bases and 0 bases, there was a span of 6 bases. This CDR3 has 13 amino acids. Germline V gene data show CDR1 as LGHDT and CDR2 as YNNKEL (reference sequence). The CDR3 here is CASSLTVNTEAFF. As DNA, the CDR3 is TGTGCCAGCAGCCTAACAGTGAACACTGAAGCTTTCTTT.

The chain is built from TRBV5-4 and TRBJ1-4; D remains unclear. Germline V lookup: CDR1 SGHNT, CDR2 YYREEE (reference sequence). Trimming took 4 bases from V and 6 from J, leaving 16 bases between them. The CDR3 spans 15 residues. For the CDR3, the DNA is TGTGCCAGCAGCCGGGCGGGCCCCGGGGATGAAAAACTGTTTTTT. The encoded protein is CASSRAGPGDEKLFF.

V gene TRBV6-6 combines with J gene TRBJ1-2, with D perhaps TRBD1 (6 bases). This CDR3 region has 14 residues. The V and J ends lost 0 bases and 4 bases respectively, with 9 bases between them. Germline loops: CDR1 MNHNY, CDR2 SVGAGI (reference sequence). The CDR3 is CASSYSPGAYGYTF. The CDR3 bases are TGTGCCAGCAGTTACTCGCCAGGGGCCTATGGCTACACCTTC.

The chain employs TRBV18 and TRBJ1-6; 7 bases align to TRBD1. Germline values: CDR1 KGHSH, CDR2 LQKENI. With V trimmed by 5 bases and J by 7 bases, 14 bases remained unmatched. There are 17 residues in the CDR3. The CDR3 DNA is TGTGCCAGCTCAACCACGCCGACCGGGACAGCCAATTCACCCCTCCACTTT. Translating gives CASSTTPTGTANSPLHF.